Here is one T cell receptor beta chain with its context. This record comes from a study of blood T cell repertoires in COVID-19. As for the study in general: Samples came from the United States, Italy and Spain, spanning acute and convalescent COVID-19.

Using immunoSEQ multiplex PCR, the repertoire was profiled, and TCRdb retains in-frame clones only, with some absent. The sample lists hundreds of thousands of clones, around 87% occurring once. V dropped 4 bases and J dropped 4; count of bases not matched to a gene: 6. The length of the CDR3 is 15 residues. The germline V gene has CDR1 SGHTA and CDR2 FQGNSA. The clonotype comes from a man aged 25-45 years who had recovered from COVID-19. The chain links TRBV7-2 to TRBJ1-5; TRBD1 matches 8 bases. Sequenced: PBMCs or T cells enriched from blood (not recorded which). CDR3 residues: CASSYGQGKNQPQHF. The CDR3 DNA sequence: TGTGCCAGCAGCTACGGACAGGGAAAGAATCAGCCCCAGCATTTT.